The present T cell receptor (beta chain) was sequenced within a study of blood T cell repertoires in COVID-19. This clone was seen a handful of times. Sequencing was performed with immunoSEQ multiplex PCR; in TCRdb, only in-frame clones are kept and a portion is missing. The table has about 40,000 clones, more than 75% seen once. This CDR3 has 15 amino acids. Germline V gene data show CDR1 as MGHRA and CDR2 as YSYEKL. Trimming took off 4 bases at V and 0 bases at J, with 10 bases between the two ends. The chain couples TRBV4-1 to TRBJ1-3; no firm D call. This receptor was taken from a man older than 75 with acute or convalescent COVID-19. The material sequenced was peripheral blood. The CDR3: CASSRIHSSGNTIYF. The CDR3, as DNA: TGCGCCAGCAGCCGCATTCATAGCTCTGGAAACACCATATATTTT.